This T cell receptor beta chain was sequenced for a study of T cells in Graves' hyperthyroidism and ophthalmopathy (dated by TCRdb to between 2019 and 2020). In the study overall: To identify TCR V-J signatures that set the groups apart, the researchers used a discovery cohort of about a hundred patients, made up of about 44 with Graves' ophthalmopathy and around 58 with stable Graves' hyperthyroidism. TCR Vbeta CDR3 sequencing of some 140 peripheral blood samples (over 40 ophthalmopathy, 70 to 85 hyperthyroidism and approximately 17 progressor patients) is reported in the paper. After sampling, hyperthyroidism patients received methimazole starting at 30 mg daily, and ophthalmopathy patients received high-dose intravenous methylprednisolone. In addition, the study compared T-cell repertoires in thyroid tissue and in blood from about 6 Graves' hyperthyroidism patients. For training and testing, the approximately 92 patients in the discovery cohort were randomly divided in a 7:3 ratio. Prospective prediction of ophthalmopathy was tested in an independent validation cohort consisting of 18 to 20 hyperthyroidism patients and around 16 patients who later progressed to ophthalmopathy. The paper's findings and limits, for the study overall: Ophthalmopathy was separated from stable hyperthyroidism by a 13 V-J signature model, with 85% to 90% sensitivity and just over 81% specificity obtained in cross-validation and 80%/75% obtained in testing. Sample size was not statistically predetermined, and investigators were not blinded to group allocation. In validation, the model predicted progression to ophthalmopathy a median of about 6 months before onset, with approximately 71% sensitivity and about 72% specificity. Blood samples also contained most of the expanded thyroid clonotypes (frequency above 0.001), which suggests that blood repertoires may reflect thyroid immune responses.

This clonotype was counted at least ten times. Its binding antigen is unknown. No much larger clonotype is one base removed from it; base qualities were not supplied. Amplification of TCR beta CDR3 regions was carried out from RNA transcripts. The TCR CDR3 was subjected to a first round of RT-PCR using the HTBI primer set and the Qiagen OneStep RT-PCR kit. Libraries were constructed in a second round of multiplex PCR, after which size selection and purification were carried out. Sequencing of the libraries was done on an Illumina HiSeq2000 using paired-end 100 bp reads. In the original analysis: SOAPnuke was used to process the raw data, throwing out any read that contained adapters or uncalled bases, had a mean Phred below 15, or lacked an exact constant-primer or identifier match. High-quality paired reads were merged with COPE v1.2.5, and unique nucleotide sequences were defined as clonotypes. MiTCR v1.1 was used to align the clonotypes against IMGT TRBV, TRBD and TRBJ reference segments. The analysis included only V-J combinations with a frequency above 0.0001, which together covered around 99% of the repertoires. A TCS score was defined as the ratio between F50 (clonal expansion) and ExV (chaos), using BLOSUM62-based TCRdist between CDR3 peptides within each V-J. Welch's t-statistics and random forest reduced around 510 V-J features to 10 to 15, which were used in a naive Bayes classifier (R e1071). The similarity between thyroid and blood repertoires was quantified using the Morisita-Horn index. In TCRdb, the public reads were trimmed at Q25 with fastp and aligned with MiXCR, with productive beta chains retained. Rows are unified per CDR3 protein, each entry keeping the most common DNA and genes. The V and J calls and clone size are TCRdb's, not the authors'. The table for this sample lists 450,000 to 700,000 distinct CDR3 sequences; roughly 50% of them were counted only once. The ten largest account for 19% of the sample.

The study excluded patients with uncontrolled infections, other autoimmune diseases, pregnancy or lactation. Diagnoses were based on clinical symptoms, serum thyroxine and TRAb, thyroid ultrasound and orbital computed tomography. Total RNA was extracted using Trizol reagent, and RNA quality was assessed on an Agilent 2100 Bioanalyzer. From a lookup of the germline V gene, CDR1 and CDR2 are MGHRA and YSYEKL. The CDR3 starts with the cysteine, ends with the phenylalanine, and has 15 residues. The sequence is cut down to CDR3 DNA, 45 bases in frame from base 1. The junction carries 10 bases between V and J, which are trimmed by 1 base and 0 bases respectively.

The sequence was collected from an adult woman with Graves' disease, either hyperthyroidism or ophthalmopathy (not recorded which). The rearranged chain carries TRBV4-1 and TRBJ2-7; too little of a D gene remains to name it. Material: peripheral blood or thyroid tissue (not recorded which). The DNA sequence is TGCGCCAGCAGCCAAGCCTCATTGGGCTCCTACGAGCAGTACTTC. Its translation reads: CASSQASLGSYEQYF.